This T cell receptor beta chain was found in a study of T cell responses to AZD1222 COVID-19 vaccine (dated by TCRdb to the early 2020s). Regarding the complete study: TCR sequencing was performed for more than 230 trial participants, of whom roughly 200 were given two doses of AZD1222 and some 26 were given two doses of MenACWY control vaccine. Trial participants were enrolled into age subgroups of 18-55, 56-69 and 70-plus years, which contained about 150, 27 and 61 TCR-sequenced participants, respectively. General study outcomes and caveats: Because no day 14 peak-response samples were available, repertoires were characterized only after the peak T cell response. The 56-69-year group was small, and its depth increase did not reach significance, likely because of low power. A significant rise in spike-specific TCR breadth and depth was observed after two AZD1222 doses relative to day 0 and relative to MenACWY recipients. Reportedly, close to half of the unique spike-specific TCRs recognized epitopes lying outside the regions that are mutated in the B.1.351 and B.1.1.7 variants. The vaccine-associated CD4 TCRs covered the entire spike protein, and the dominant responses fell in regions 160-218 and 743-854. Conclusions about previously exposed vaccinees were limited because only six or seven AZD1222 recipients were SARS-CoV-2 seropositive at baseline. Participants were mostly white British, with more females than males. The authors suggested clonal diversity may have been underestimated.

Read against the paper, the sample's time point label means: about 28 days (+/-7) after the second vaccine dose. AZD1222 recipients given second doses at about 4 weeks or at about 12 weeks were pooled, since spike-specific TCR depth and breadth were not found to differ between the two schedules. The vaccinee samples were drawn from two UK trials, COV001 and COV002, one of which was a single-blind randomized controlled phase 2/3 trial testing AZD1222 (ChAdOx1 nCoV-19) in healthy adults. For TCRbeta chain sequencing, PBMC samples from trial participants were taken at day 0 and at day 28 after the second dose. This clone was seen just once. Its antigen is not yet known. It has no much larger one-base neighbor in the sample; base qualities were not kept. The CDR3 regions of human TCRbeta chains were analyzed by immunosequencing. Per the source publication's procedure: TCRs in the repertoires were compared against a reference library of SARS-CoV-2-specific TCRs that had been generated with the MIRA antigen-specificity platform. Breadth was defined as the fraction of unique TCRs that were SARS-CoV-2-associated. Depth was defined as the fraction of total T cells that were SARS-CoV-2-associated. Using the MIRA data, every spike-specific TCR was mapped to the spike region that the TCR reacted to and assigned to either a CD4 or a CD8 class. Log10-transformed breadth and depth values were compared by one-way ANOVA with Sidak's multiple comparisons tests. Drawn from immuneACCESS, this table holds only the in-frame rearrangements with V and J called that TCRdb kept. Clones are partly lost; checked studies trace under half to an unresolved V gene and leave the rest unexplained. The V and J calls and the clone size are those of that table, but D and trimming were determined from the DNA. The sample table shows roughly 51,000 clones, and around 92% are seen once. The ten largest clones take up more than 12% of the sample.

Reading the germline V gene gives CDR1 SGHVS and CDR2 FQNEAQ. V is cut by 1 base and J by 0 bases, and the space between the germline ends is 13 bases. From its cysteine to its phenylalanine, the CDR3 spans 17 amino acids. The only DNA kept is the CDR3, 51 bases in frame from the first base. The chain was built from TRBV7-8 and TRBJ2-1; the D gene identity is not certain. This TCR was recovered from an adult who received the AZD1222 COVID-19 vaccine. The sample here was peripheral blood, taken 28 days after the second AZD1222 dose. CDR3 protein: CASSLGRAVSSYNEQFF. The DNA sequence is given as TGTGCCAGCAGCTTAGGGCGCGCGGTCAGCTCCTACAATGAGCAGTTCTTC.